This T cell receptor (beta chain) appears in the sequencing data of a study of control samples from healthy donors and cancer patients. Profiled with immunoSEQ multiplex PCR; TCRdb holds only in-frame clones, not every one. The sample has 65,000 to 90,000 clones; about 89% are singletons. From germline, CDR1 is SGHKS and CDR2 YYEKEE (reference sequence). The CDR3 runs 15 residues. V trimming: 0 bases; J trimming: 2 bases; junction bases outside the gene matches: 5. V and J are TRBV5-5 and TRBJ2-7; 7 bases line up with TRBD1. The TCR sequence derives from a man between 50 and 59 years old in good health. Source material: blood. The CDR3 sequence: CASSLEDRAPYEQYF. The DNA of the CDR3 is TGTGCCAGCAGCTTGGAAGACAGGGCACCCTACGAGCAGTACTTC.